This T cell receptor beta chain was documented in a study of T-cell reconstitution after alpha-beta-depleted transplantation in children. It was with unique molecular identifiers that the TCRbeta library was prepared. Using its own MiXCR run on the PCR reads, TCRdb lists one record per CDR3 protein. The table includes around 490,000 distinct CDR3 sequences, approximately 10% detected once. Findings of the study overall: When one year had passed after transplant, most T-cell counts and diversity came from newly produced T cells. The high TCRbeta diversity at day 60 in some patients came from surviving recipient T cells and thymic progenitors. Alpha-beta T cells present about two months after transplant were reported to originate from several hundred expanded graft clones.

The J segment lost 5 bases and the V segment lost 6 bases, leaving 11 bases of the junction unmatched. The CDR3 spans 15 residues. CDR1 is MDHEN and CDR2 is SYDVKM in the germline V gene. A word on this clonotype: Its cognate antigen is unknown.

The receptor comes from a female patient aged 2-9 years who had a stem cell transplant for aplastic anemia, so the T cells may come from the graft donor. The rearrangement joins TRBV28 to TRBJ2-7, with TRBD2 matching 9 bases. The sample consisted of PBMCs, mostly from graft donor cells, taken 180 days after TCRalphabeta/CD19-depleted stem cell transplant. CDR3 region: CASRPTSGSFHEQYF. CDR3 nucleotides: TGTGCCAGCAGGCCCACTAGCGGGTCTTTCCACGAGCAGTACTTC. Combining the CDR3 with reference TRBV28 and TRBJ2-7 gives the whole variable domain DVKVTQSSRYLVKRTGEKVFLECVQDMDHENMFWYRQDPGLGLRLIYFSYDVKMKEKGDIPEGYSVSREKKERFSLILESASTNQTSMYLCASRPTSGSFHEQYFGPGTRLTVT.